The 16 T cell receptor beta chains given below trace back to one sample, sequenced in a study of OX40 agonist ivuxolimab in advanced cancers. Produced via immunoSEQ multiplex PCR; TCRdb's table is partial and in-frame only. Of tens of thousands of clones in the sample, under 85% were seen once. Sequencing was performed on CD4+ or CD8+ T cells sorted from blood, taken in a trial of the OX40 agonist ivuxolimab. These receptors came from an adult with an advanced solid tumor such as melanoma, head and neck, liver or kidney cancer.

The CDR3: CASSRQVGTYEQYF. The CDR3 DNA reads as TGTGCCAGCAGCCGACAGGTGGGGACCTACGAGCAGTACTTC. The rearrangement uses TRBV7-2 and TRBJ2-7; tentative D call: TRBD1 (6 bases). This CDR3 comprises 14 residues. V lost 5 bases and J lost 2, with 13 bases in between. Germline CDR1 and CDR2: SGHTA and FQGNSA.

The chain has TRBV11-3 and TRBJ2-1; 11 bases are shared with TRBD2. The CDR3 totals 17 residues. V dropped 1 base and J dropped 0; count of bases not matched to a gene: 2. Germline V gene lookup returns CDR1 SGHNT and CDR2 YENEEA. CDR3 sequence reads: CASSLGLAGSSYNEQFF. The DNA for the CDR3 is TGTGCCAGCAGCTTAGGACTAGCGGGGAGCTCCTACAATGAGCAGTTCTTC. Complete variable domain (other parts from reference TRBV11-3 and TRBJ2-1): EAGVVQSPRYKIIEKKQPVAFWCNPISGHNTLYWYLQNLGQGPELLIRYENEEAVDDSQLPKDRFSAERLKGVDSTLKIQPAELGDSAVYLCASSLGLAGSSYNEQFFGPGTRLTVL.

The CDR3 protein is CSARSSGGAHEQFF. The DNA for the CDR3 is TGCAGCGCGAGGAGTAGCGGGGGGGCTCATGAGCAGTTCTTC. This sequence joins TRBV29-1 and TRBJ2-1, with 11 bases aligning to TRBD2. J was trimmed by 8 bases and V by 7 bases; bases with no gene match: 10. Germline lookup yields CDR1 SQVTM and CDR2 ANQGSEA. CDR3 length: 14 residues.

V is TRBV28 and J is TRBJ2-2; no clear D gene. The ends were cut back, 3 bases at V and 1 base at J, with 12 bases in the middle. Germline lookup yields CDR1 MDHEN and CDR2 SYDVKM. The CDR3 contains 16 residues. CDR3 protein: CASSFPLVVNTGELFF. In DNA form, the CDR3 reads TGTGCCAGCAGTTTTCCCCTCGTCGTGAACACCGGGGAGCTGTTTTTT. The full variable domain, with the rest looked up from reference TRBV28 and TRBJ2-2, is DVKVTQSSRYLVKRTGEKVFLECVQDMDHENMFWYRQDPGLGLRLIYFSYDVKMKEKGDIPEGYSVSREKKERFSLILESASTNQTSMYLCASSFPLVVNTGELFFGEGSRLTVL.

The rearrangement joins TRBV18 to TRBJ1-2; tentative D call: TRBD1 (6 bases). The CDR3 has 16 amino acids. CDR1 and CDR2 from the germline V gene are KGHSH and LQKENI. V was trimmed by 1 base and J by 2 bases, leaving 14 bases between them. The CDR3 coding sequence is TGTGCCAGCTCACCACTAGTACAGGGTCCCAACTATGGCTACACCTTC. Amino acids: CASSPLVQGPNYGYTF.

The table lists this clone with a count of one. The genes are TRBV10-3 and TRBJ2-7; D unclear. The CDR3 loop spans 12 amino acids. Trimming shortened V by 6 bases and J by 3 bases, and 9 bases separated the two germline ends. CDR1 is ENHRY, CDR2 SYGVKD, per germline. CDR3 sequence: CAISQQDYEQYF. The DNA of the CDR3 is TGTGCCATCAGCCAGCAGGACTACGAGCAGTACTTC.

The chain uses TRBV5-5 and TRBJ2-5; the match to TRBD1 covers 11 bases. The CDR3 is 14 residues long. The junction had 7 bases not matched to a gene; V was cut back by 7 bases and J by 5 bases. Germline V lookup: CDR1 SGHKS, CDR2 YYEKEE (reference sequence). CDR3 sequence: CASGRDRGRETQYF. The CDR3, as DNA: TGTGCCAGCGGTCGGGACAGGGGGAGGGAGACCCAGTACTTC.

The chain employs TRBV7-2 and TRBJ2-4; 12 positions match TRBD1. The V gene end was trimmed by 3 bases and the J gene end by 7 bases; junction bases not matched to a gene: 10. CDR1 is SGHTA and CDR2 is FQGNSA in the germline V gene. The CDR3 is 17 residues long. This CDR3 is CASSLSPLGTGGNIQYF. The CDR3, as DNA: TGTGCCAGCAGCTTGAGCCCCCTCGGGACAGGGGGCAACATTCAGTACTTC.

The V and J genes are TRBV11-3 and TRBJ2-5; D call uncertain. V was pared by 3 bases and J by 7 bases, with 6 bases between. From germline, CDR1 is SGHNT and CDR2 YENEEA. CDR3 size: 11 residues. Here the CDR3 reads CASSFGGTQYF. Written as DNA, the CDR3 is TGTGCCAGCAGCTTTGGTGGGACCCAGTACTTC.

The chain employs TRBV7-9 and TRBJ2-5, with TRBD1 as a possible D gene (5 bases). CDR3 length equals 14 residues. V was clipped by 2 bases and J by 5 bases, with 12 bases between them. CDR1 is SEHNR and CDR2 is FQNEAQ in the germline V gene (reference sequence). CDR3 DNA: TGTGCCAGCAGCTTACAAGGGGTTGGTGAGACCCAGTACTTC. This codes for CASSLQGVGETQYF.

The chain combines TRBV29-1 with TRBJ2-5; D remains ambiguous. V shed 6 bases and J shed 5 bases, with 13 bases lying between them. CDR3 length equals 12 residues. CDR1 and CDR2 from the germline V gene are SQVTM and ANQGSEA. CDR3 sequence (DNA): TGCAGCGTCCGAACAGATCAGGAGACCCAGTACTTC. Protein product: CSVRTDQETQYF. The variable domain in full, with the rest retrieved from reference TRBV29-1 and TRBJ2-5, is SAVISQKPSRDICQRGTSLTIQCQVDSQVTMMFWYRQQPGQSLTLIATANQGSEATYESGFVIDKFPISRPNLTFSTLTVSNMSPEDSSIYLCSVRTDQETQYFGPGTRLLVL.

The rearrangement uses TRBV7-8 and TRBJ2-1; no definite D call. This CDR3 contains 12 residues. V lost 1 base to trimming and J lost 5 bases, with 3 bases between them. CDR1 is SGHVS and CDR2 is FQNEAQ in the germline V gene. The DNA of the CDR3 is TGTGCCAGCAGCTTAGGGGACAATGAGCAGTTCTTC. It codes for CASSLGDNEQFF.

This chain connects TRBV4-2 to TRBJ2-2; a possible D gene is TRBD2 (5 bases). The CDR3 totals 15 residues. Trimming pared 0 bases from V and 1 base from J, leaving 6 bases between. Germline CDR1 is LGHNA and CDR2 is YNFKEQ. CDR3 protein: CASSQDGVNTGELFF. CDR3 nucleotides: TGTGCCAGCAGCCAAGACGGGGTGAACACCGGGGAGCTGTTTTTT.

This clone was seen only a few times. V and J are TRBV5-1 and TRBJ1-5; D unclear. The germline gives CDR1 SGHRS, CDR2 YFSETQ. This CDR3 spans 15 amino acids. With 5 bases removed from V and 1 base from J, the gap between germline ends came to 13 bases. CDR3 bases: TGCGCCAGCAGGCCGGGCCCCGGGAGCAATCAGCCCCAGCATTTT. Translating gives CASRPGPGSNQPQHF.

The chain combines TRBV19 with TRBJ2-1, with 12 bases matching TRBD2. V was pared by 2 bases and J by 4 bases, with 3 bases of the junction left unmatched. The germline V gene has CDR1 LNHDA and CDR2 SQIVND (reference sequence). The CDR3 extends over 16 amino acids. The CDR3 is CASSIILAGGYNEQFF. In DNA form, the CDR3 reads TGTGCCAGTAGTATAATTCTAGCGGGGGGGTACAATGAGCAGTTCTTC.

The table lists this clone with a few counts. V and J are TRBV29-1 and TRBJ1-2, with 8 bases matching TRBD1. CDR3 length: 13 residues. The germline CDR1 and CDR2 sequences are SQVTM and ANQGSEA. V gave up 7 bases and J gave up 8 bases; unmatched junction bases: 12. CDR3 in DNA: TGCAGCGCGACGGGTTCGACAGGGGTCGGCTACACCTTC. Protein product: CSATGSTGVGYTF.